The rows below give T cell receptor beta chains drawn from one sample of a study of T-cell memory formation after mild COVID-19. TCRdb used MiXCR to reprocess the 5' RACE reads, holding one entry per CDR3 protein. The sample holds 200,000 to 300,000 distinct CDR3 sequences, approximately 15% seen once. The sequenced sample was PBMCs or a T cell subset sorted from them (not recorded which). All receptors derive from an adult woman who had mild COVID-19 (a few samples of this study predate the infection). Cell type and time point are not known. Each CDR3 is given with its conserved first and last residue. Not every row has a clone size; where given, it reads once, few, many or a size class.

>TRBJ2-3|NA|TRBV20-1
CSARAGRGADTQYF
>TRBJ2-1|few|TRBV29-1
CSVLQGLAVYNEQFF
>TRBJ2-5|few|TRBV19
CASSPRTSGPQETQYF
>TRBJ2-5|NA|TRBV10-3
CAISEGSGRLETQYF
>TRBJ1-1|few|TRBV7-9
CASSLPRGNTEAFF
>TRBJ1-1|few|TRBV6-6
CASSYSLGRELAFF
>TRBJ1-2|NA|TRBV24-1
CATSRGSSGTASKGYTF
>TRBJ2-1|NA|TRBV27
CASSSGLAYTGGEQFF
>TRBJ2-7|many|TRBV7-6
CASSRGGSSYEQYF
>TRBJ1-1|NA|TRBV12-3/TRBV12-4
CASTYSGMSEAFF
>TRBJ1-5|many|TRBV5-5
CASSPDRGGNQPQHF
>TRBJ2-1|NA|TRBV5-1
CASSPQTSLVLINEQFF
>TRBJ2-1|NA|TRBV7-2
CASSFRAGGYGEQFF
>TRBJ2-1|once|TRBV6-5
CASSYSGTSLTHSYNEQFF
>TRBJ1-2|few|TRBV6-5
CASSYSTSRFGGYTF
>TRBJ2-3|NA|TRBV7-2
CASTLMASGGADTQYF
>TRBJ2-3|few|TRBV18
CASSPVRLAGARPSTDTQYF
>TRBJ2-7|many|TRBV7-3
CASSPSGSYEQYF
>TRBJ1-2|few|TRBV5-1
CASSWENSVYGYTF
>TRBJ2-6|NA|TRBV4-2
CASSPTGLSGANVLTF
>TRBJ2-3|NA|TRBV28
CASSLAGEKADTQYF
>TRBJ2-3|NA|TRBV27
CASSFTATDTQYF
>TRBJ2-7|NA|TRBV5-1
CASSLVGSTYEQYF
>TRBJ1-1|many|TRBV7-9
CASSLDTNTEAFF
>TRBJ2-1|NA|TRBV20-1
CSATKSGTSGGLYNEQFF
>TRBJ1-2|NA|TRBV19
CASSIAGVYGYTF
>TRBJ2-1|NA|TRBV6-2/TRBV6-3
CASSYLAGGISYNEQFF
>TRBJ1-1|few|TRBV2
CASSKERRDTEAFF
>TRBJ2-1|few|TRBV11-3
CASSLGGLLQFF
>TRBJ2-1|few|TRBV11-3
CASSRRGTSGYNEQFF
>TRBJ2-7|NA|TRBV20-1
CAVPRGYEQYF
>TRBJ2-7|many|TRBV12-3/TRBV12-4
CASSNSGGPYEQYF
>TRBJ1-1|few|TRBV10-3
CAISPSTGTEAFF
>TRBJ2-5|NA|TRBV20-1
CSARVNQETQYF
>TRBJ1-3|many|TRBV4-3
CASSQDRSGNTIYF
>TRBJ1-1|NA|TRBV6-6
CASSFSTGTEAFF
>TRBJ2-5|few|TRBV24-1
CATSDFGTGWETQYF
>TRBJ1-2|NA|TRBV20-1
CSAGGGKTNYGYTF
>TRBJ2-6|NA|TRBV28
CASSGQALSGANVLTF
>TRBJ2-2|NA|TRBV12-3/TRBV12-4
CASSFRSRRSGELFF
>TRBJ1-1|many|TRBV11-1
CASSSQGRRGIMNTEAFF
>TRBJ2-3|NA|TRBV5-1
CASSPRFADTQYF
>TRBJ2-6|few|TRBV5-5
CASTHAAQVGFSGANVLTF
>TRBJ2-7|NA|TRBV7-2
CASSLMRGDEQYF
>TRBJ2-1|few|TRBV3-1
CASSQDLSRGEQFF
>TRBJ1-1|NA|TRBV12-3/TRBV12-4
CATFPLFQAGHLNTEAFF
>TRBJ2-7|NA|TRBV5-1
CASSFQGASSYEQYF
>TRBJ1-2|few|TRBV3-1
CASSQGAGYTF
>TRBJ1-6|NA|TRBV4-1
CASSQESGVVTLHF
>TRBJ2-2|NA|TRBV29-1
CSVDGTSGVTGELFF
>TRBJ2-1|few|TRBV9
CASSVDKDEQFF
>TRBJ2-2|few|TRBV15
CATSRGGTSGATGELFF
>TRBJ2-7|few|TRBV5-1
CASSLYSGDFSYEQYF
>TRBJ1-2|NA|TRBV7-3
CASSPTGKDGYTF
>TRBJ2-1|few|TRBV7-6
CASSLSAVYNEQFF
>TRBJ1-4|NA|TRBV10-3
CAIRGDRAGEKLFF
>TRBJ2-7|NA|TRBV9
CASSGAGRAYEQYF
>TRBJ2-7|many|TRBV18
CASSPPAASYEQYF
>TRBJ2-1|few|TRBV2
CASSEGLTSLGQFF
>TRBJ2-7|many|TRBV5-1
CASSLSTVFSYEQYF